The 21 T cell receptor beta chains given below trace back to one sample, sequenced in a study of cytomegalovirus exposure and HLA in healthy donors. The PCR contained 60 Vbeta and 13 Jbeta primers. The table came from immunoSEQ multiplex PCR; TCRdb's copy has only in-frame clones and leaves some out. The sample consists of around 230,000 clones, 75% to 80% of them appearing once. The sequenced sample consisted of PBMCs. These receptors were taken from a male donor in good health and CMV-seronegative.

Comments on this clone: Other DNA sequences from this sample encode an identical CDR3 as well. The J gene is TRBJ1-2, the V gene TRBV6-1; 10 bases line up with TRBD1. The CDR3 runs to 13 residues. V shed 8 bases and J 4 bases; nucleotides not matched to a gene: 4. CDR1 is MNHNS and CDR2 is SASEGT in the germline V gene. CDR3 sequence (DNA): TGTGCCAGCGAGACAGGGGGCACCTATGGCTACACCTTC. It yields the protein CASETGGTYGYTF.

CDR3 sequence (DNA): TGCGCCAGCAGCTCCTCGGCTAGCGGGAGAACCGGGGAGCTGTTTTTT. Translation gives CASSSSASGRTGELFF. The chain carries TRBV5-1 and TRBJ2-2; 10 bases are shared with TRBD2. Germline V gene data show CDR1 as SGHRS and CDR2 as YFSETQ. CDR3 length: 16 amino acids. V shed 3 bases, J shed 5 bases, and the junction held 7 bases outside the gene matches.

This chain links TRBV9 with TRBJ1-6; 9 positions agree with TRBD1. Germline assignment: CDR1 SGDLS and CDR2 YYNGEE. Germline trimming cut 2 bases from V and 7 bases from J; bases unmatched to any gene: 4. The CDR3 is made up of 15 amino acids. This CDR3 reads CASSVADRGNSPLHF. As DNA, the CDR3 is TGTGCCAGCAGCGTGGCCGACAGGGGGAATTCACCCCTCCACTTT.

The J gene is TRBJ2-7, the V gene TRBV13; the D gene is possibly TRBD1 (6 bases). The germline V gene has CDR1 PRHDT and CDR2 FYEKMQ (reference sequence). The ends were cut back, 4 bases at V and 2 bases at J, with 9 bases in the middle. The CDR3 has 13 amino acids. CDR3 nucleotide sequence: TGTGCCAGCAGCTCCACAGGGACCTACGAGCAGTACTTC. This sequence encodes CASSSTGTYEQYF.

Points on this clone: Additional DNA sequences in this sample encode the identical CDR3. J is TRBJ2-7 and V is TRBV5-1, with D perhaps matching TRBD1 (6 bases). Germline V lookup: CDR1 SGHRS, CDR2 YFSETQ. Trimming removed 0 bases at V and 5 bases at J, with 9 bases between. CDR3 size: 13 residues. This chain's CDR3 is CASSLDRANEQYF. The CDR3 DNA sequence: TGCGCCAGCAGCTTGGACAGGGCGAACGAGCAGTACTTC.

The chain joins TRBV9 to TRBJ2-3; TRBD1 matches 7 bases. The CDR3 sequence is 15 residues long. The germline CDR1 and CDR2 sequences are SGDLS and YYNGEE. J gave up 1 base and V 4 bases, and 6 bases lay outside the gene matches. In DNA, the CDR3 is TGTGCCAGCAGCCAACGGACAGGTCGCACAGATACGCAGTATTTT. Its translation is CASSQRTGRTDTQYF.

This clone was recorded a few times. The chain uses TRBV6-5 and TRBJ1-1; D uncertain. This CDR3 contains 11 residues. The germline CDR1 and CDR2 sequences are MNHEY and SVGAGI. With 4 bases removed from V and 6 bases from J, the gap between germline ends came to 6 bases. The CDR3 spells CASSSPPEAFF. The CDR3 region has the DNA TGTGCCAGCAGTTCTCCCCCTGAAGCTTTCTTT.

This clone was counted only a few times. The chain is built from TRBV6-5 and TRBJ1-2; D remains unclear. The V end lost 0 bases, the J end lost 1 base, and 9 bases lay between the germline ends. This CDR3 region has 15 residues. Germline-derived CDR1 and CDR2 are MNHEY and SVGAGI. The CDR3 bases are TGTGCCAGCAGTTACTCCGGGATTTTTAACTATGGCTACACCTTC. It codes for CASSYSGIFNYGYTF.

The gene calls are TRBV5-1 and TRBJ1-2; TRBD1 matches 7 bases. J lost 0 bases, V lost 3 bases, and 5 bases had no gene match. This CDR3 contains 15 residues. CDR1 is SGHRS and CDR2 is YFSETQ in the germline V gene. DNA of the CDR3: TGCGCCAGCAGCTGGACGACAGGGACTAACTATGGCTACACCTTC. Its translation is CASSWTTGTNYGYTF.

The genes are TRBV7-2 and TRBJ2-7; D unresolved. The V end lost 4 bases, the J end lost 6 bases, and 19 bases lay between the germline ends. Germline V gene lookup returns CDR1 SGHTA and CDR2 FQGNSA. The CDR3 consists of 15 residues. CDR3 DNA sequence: TGTGCCAGCAGCTCACCGACTCGCACCATCCGCGAGCAGTACTTC. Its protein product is CASSSPTRTIREQYF. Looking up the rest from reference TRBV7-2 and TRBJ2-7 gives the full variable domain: GAGVSQSPSNKVTEKGKDVELRCDPISGHTALYWYRQSLGQGLEFLIYFQGNSAPDKSGLPSDRFSAERTGGSVSTLTIQRTQQEDSAVYLCASSSPTRTIREQYFGPGTRLTVT.

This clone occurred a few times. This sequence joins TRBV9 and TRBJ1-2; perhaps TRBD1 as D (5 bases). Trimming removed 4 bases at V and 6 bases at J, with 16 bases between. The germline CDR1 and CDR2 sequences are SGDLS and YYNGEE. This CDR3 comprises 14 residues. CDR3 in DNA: TGTGCCAGCAGCCCCCCCCAGGGTCGGAATGGCTACACCTTC. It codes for CASSPPQGRNGYTF.

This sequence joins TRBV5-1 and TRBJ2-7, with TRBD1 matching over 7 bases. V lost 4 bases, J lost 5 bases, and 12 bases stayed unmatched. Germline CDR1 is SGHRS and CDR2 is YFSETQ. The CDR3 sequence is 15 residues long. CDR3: CASSLLRTGQHEQYF. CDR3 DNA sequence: TGCGCCAGCAGCCTGCTTAGGACAGGCCAACACGAGCAGTACTTC. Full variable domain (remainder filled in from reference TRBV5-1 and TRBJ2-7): KAGVTQTPRYLIKTRGQQVTLSCSPISGHRSVSWYQQTPGQGLQFLFEYFSETQRNKGNFPGRFSGRQFSNSRSEMNVSTLELGDSALYLCASSLLRTGQHEQYFGPGTRLTVT.

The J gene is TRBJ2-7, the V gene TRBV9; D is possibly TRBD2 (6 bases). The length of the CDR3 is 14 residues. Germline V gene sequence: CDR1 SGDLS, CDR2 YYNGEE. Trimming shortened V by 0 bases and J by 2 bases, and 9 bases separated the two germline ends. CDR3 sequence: CASSVGPGAYEQYF. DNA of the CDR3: TGTGCCAGCAGCGTAGGACCGGGAGCCTACGAGCAGTACTTC.

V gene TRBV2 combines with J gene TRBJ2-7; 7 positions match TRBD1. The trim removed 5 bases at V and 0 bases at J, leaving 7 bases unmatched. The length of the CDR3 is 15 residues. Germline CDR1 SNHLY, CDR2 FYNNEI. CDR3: CASSRDSNNSYEQYF. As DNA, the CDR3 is TGTGCCAGCAGTCGGGACAGCAACAACTCCTACGAGCAGTACTTC.

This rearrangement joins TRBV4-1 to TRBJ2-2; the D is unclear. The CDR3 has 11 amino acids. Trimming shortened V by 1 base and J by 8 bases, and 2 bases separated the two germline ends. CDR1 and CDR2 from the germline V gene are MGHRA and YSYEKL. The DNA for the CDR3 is TGCGCCAGCAGCCAAGCTGGGGAGCTGTTTTTT. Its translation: CASSQAGELFF.

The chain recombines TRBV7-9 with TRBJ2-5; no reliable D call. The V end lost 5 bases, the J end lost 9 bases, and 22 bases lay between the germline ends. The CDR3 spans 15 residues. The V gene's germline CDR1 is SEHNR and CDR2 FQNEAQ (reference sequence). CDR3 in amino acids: CASSHSLQVFWAQYF. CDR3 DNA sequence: TGTGCCAGCAGCCACTCCCTTCAGGTTTTCTGGGCCCAGTACTTC.

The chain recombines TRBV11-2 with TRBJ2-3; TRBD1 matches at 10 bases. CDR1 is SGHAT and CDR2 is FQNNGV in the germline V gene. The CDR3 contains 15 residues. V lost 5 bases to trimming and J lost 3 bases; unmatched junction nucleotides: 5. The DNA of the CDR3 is TGTGCCAGCAGCCCCGACAGGGGGCTTACAGATACGCAGTATTTT. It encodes CASSPDRGLTDTQYF.

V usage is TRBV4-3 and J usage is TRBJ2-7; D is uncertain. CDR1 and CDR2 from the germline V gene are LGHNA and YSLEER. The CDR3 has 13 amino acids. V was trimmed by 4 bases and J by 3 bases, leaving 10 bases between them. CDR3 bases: TGCGCCAGCAGCCCGAGAGGAGTCTACGAGCAGTACTTC. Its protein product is CASSPRGVYEQYF.

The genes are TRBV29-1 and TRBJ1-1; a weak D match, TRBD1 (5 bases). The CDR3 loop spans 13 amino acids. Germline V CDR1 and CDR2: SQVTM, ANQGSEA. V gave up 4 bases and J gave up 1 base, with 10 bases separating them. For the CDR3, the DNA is TGCAGCGTTGTATCAGGGTCGAACACTGAAGCTTTCTTT. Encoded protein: CSVVSGSNTEAFF.

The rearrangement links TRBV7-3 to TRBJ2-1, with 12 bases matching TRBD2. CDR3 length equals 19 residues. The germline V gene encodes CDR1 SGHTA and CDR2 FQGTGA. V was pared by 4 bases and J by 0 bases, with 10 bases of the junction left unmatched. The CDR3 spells CASSSSGGAGIFSYNEQFF. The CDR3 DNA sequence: TGTGCCAGCAGCTCTAGCGGGGGGGCAGGTATTTTCTCCTACAATGAGCAGTTCTTC.

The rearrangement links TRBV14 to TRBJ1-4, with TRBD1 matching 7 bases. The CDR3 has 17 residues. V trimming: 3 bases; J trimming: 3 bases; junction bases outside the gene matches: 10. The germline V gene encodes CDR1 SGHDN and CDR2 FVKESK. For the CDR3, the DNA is TGTGCCAGCAGCCATAGACAGGGCCTGGCAGCTAATGAAAAACTGTTTTTT. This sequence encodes CASSHRQGLAANEKLFF.